One and the same sample provided the 5 T cell receptor beta chains below, sequenced in a study of cytomegalovirus exposure and HLA in healthy donors listed by TCRdb under 2017. Preparation of the library involved the immunoSEQ multiplex PCR assay. TCRdb stores this immuneACCESS table with in-frame sequences only. Part of the clones is absent; in the studies checked, under half of the shortfall reflects unresolved V genes, and no reason is known for the rest. A total of 65,000 or so clones appear in this sample, about 91% of them only once. The biggest ten clones account for 1% to 1.5% of the sample. The specimen was PBMCs. These receptors were taken from a woman younger than 35 in good health and CMV-seronegative.

The gene calls are TRBV29-1 and TRBJ2-1; D gene unclear. The CDR3 runs 15 residues. From germline, CDR1 is SQVTM and CDR2 ANQGSEA. V lost 1 base and J lost 4, with 14 bases in between. This CDR3 reads CSVEGWSDRYNEQFF. As DNA, the CDR3 is TGCAGCGTTGAAGGGTGGAGCGATCGTTACAATGAGCAGTTCTTC.

DNA for the CDR3: TGTGCCAGCAGTTTAGTGGGACAGGGAGGGGGTCAGCCCCAGCATTTT. Translating it yields CASSLVGQGGGQPQHF. The chain is built from TRBV27 and TRBJ1-5, with 9 bases lining up with TRBD1. Trimming at V came to 2 bases and at J to 6 bases, leaving 8 bases not matched to a gene. Germline CDR1 reads MNHEY; CDR2 reads SMNVEV (reference sequence). This CDR3 region has 16 residues.

The V gene is TRBV6-1, the J gene TRBJ1-1; maybe TRBD1 (5 bases). CDR3 length: 15 amino acids. The V end was cut by 5 bases, the J end by 3 bases, with 16 bases between. Germline CDR1 MNHNS, CDR2 SASEGT. The CDR3 protein is CASSPRGWWDTEAFF. The DNA of the CDR3 is TGTGCCAGCAGTCCCCGGGGGTGGTGGGACACTGAAGCTTTCTTT.

The chain is built from TRBV4-3 and TRBJ2-7; weak D call: TRBD1 (5 bases). This CDR3 has 13 amino acids. V lost 2 bases and J 3 bases, leaving 8 bases between the germline ends. Germline V gives CDR1 LGHNA, CDR2 YSLEER. The CDR3 loop is CASSQSTGYEQYF. The CDR3 nucleotides read TGCGCCAGCAGCCAAAGTACAGGCTACGAGCAGTACTTC.

J is TRBJ2-1 and V is TRBV13, with TRBD2 matching 8 bases. Germline V CDR1 and CDR2: PRHDT, FYEKMQ (reference sequence). This CDR3 has 17 residues. J was trimmed by 1 base and V by 5 bases; bases with no gene match: 10. The CDR3 reads CASSATGGAGSYNEQFF. The CDR3 bases are TGTGCCAGCAGCGCTACCGGGGGGGCCGGGTCCTACAATGAGCAGTTCTTC.